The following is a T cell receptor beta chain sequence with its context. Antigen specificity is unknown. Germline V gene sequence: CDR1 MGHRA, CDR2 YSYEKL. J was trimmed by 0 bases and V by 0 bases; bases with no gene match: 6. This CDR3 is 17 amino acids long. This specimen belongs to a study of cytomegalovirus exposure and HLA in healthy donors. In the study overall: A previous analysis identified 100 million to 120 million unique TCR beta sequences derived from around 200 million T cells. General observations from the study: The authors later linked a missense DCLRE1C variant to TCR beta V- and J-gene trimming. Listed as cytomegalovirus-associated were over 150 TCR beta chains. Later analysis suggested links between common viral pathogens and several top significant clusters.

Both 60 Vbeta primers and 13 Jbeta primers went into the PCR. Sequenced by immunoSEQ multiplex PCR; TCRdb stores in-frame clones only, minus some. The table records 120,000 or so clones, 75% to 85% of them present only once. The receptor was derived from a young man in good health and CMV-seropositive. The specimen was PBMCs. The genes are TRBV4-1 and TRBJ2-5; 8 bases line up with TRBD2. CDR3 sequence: CASSQEELAGNQETQYF. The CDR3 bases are TGCGCCAGCAGCCAAGAGGAATTAGCGGGGAACCAAGAGACCCAGTACTTC.